This T cell receptor beta chain was captured in a study of vaccination and CD4 T cells after COVID-19. V was cut by 4 bases and J by 3 bases, with 15 bases left in between. CDR1 is MNHEY and CDR2 is SVGEGT in the germline V gene. This CDR3 region has 15 residues. Cultured CD4+ T-cell DNA underwent Oncomine TCR Beta short-read sequencing. The template was genomic DNA from cultured CD4+ T cells. TCRdb redid the calling of the PCR reads with MiXCR, one entry per CDR3 protein. The data hold roughly 14,000 distinct CDR3 sequences, with over 45% observed a single time. Of note for this clonotype: Its antigen is undetermined.

Treatment: roughly ten-day PBMC culture with coronavirus spike peptide pools or control peptides (ViraFEST assay). ViraFEST sequenced TCRs after peptide-pool expansion of antigen-specific T cells. J is TRBJ1-1 and V is TRBV6-2 or TRBV6-3; unclear D gene. Material: CD4+ T cells from blood, cultured in vitro. This TCR came from a human donor who had recovered from COVID-19. CDR3 sequence reads: CASSWARRMHTEAFF. DNA of the CDR3: TGTGCCAGCAGTTGGGCAAGGCGAATGCACACTGAAGCTTTCTTT.